This paragraph covers one T cell receptor beta chain sequence. This clonotype was recorded many times. It has no known antigen specificity. No quality values exist for individual bases; no much larger clone is one base distant. The CDR3 measures 15 amino acids from cysteine to phenylalanine. Only the CDR3 portion is preserved as DNA: 45 bases, with reading frame beginning at the first base. The germline V gene encodes CDR1 DFQATT and CDR2 SNEGSKA (reference sequence). V is trimmed back by 6 bases and J by 2 bases, and the junction contains 6 bases that no gene match accounts for. The sequencing machine was an Illumina NovaSeq 6000. cDNA libraries for TCRalpha and TCRbeta were prepared by 5'RACE using constant-segment primers, with sample barcodes and unique molecular identifiers added. Trizol reagent was used to extract RNA from every sample. Amplification of the libraries took two PCR steps, and the second step added a second sample barcode plus Illumina TruSeq adapters. Sequencing of the libraries was done on an Illumina NovaSeq, producing 2 x 150 bp paired-end reads. The authors processed their data as follows. The reads were demultiplexed and collapsed into UMI-guided consensus sequences using migec v1.2.7. With mixcr v2.1.11, UMI consensuses were aligned to TRA and TRB V and J templates and assembled into clonotypes. Expanded or contracted clonotypes were those called significant by both edgeR and NoisET, with noise models trained on biological replicates. edgeR calls used a false discovery rate-adjusted p below 0.01 and a log2 fold-change threshold of 1. PCA with hierarchical clustering of max-normalized trajectories of the 1000 most abundant clonotypes was used as exploratory dynamics analysis. The CD4 or CD8 phenotype of responding clones was assigned using the separately sequenced CD4+ and CD8+ repertoires. TCRdb's own reprocessing of the public reads used fastp at Q25 and MiXCR and kept productive beta chains. All rows with the same CDR3 protein become a single entry with the most common DNA and genes. What appears here as the V and J calls and clone size reflects TCRdb's work, not the paper's. The sample contains almost 550,000 distinct CDR3 sequences, roughly 22% of them found a single time. The top ten clonotypes cover 9.5% to 15% of the sample.

The source of the sample is a study of T-cell memory formation after mild COVID-19 (dated by TCRdb to the early 2020s). Concerning the study at large: TCR sequence clusters from the two donors were largely donor specific. T-cell clones expanding and contracting after mild COVID-19 in a couple of donors were tracked by longitudinal TCRalpha and TCRbeta repertoire sequencing. Two young, previously healthy adult volunteers made up the cohort, one male and one female.

Ficoll-Paque density gradient centrifugation was used to isolate PBMCs. On the study overall, not on this receptor specifically: Some responding clones were found in pre-infection memory, which suggests that pre-existing cross-reactive memory T cells took part in the SARS-CoV-2 response. Clones that contracted from day 15 to 85 showed balanced CD4/CD8 phenotypes, whereas a second wave of clones that expanded from day 15 to 37 leaned towards CD4+. Only a couple of mild cases were covered by the study, and larger cohorts that include severe cases with pre-infection samples were considered necessary. The second-wave clones that peaked on day 37 were not confirmed to be SARS-CoV-2 specific. Contracting CD4+ clones were found mainly in CM and EM memory subsets, while CD8+ clones were enriched in EMRA.

The TCR sequence derives from an adult woman who had mild COVID-19 (a few samples of this study predate the infection). The sample titles of this study are shuffled in the database, so cell type and time point are left out; the donor was told from shared clones. Sequencing used PBMCs or a T cell subset sorted from them (not recorded which). Rearrangement joined TRBV20-1 to TRBJ1-6; 8 central nucleotides agree with TRBD1. Here is the DNA: TGCAGTGCCCTACAGGGGGGGGCCTATAATTCACCCCTCCACTTT. Its coded protein is CSALQGGAYNSPLHF.